This T cell receptor (beta chain) was recovered during a study of blood T cells in healthy people across ages. V shed 10 bases and J 7 bases; nucleotides not matched to a gene: 19. Germline CDR1 reads MNHEY; CDR2 reads SVGEGT. The CDR3 is 16 residues long. There are a few counts of this clonotype. The second PCR ran about 6 to 12 cycles with a sample-barcoded 5' primer and J-beta primers. TCRdb re-called the 5' RACE reads with MiXCR, one entry per CDR3 protein. The sample records about 720,000 distinct CDR3 sequences, 22% being singletons. The origin of this receptor is a man between 65 and 80 years old in good health. J is TRBJ2-1 and V is TRBV6-2 or TRBV6-3; 7 bases map to TRBD2. The specimen was blood. CDR3 in DNA: TGTGCCATCCGCGCCCGGGAGGCGGGAGTCCGGAATGAGCAGTTCTTC. As protein: CAIRAREAGVRNEQFF.